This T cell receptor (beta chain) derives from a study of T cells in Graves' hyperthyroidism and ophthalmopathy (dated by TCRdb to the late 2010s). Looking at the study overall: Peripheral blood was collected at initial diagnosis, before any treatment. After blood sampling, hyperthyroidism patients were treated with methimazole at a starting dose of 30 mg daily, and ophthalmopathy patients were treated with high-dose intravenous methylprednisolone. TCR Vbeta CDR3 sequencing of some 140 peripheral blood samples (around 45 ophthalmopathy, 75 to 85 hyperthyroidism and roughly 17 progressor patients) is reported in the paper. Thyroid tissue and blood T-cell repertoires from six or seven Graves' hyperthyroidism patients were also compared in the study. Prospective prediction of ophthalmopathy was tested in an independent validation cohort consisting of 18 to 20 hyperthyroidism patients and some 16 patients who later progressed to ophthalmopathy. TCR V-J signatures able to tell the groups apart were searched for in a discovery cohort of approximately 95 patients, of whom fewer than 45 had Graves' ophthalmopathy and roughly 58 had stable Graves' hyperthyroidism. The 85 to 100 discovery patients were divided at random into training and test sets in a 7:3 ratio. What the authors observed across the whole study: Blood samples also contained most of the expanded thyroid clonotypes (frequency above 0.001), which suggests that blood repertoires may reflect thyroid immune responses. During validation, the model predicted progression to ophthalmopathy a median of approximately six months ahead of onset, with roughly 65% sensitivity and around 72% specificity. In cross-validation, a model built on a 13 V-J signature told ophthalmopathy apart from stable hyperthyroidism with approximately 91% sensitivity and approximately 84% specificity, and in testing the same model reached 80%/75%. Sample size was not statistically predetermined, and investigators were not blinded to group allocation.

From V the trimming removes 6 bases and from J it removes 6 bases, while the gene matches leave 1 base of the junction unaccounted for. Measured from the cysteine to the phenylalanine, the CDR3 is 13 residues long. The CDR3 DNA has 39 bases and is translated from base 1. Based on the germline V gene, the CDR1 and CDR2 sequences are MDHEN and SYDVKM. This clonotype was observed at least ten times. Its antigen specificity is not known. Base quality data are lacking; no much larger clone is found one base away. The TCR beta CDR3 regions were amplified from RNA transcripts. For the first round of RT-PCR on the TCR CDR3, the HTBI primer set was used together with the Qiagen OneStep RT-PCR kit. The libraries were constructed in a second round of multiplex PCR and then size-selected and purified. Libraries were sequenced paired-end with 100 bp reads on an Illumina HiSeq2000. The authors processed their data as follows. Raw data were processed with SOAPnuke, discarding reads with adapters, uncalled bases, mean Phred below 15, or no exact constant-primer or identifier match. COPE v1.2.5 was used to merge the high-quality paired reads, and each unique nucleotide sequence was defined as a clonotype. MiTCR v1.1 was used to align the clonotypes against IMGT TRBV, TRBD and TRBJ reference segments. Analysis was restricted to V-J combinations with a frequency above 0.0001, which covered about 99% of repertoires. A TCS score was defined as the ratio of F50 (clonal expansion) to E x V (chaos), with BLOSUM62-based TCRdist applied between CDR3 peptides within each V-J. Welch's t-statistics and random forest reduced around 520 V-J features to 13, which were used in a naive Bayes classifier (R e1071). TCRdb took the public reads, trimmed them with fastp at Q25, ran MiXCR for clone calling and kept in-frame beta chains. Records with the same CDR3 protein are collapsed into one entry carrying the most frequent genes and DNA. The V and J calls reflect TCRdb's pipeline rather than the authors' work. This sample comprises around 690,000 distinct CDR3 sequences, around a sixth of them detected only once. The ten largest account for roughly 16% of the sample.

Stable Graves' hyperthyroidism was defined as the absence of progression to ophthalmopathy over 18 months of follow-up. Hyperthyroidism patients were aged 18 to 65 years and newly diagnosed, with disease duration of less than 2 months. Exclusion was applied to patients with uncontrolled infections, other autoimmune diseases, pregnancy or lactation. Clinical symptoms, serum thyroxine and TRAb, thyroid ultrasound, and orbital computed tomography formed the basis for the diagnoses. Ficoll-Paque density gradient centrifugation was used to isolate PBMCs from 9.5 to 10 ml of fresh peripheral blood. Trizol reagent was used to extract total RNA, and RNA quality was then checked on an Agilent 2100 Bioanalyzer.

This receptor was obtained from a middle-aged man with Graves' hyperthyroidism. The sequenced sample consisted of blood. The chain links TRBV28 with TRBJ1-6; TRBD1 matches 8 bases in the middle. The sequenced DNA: TGTGCCAGCAGGGACAGGGCTAATTCACCCCTCCACTTT. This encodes CASRDRANSPLHF.